This T cell receptor (beta chain) was captured by sequencing in a study of blood T cell repertoires in COVID-19. Study background: The United States, Italy and Spain were the sources of the acute and convalescent COVID-19 samples. T cells, B-cell-depleted T cells, or PBMCs supplied cDNA or gDNA.

The ends were cut back, 5 bases at V and 1 base at J, with 11 bases in the middle. The CDR3 is 14 amino acids. The germline V gene encodes CDR1 MNHEY and CDR2 SVGAGI. Source study methods: Using reference gene primer amplification, nucleated cell counts were estimated. Sequencing used immunoSEQ multiplex PCR; TCRdb keeps in-frame clones, though not all of them. The V and J calls and clone size come from that table; D and trimming were worked out from the DNA. The table lists around 300,000 clones, 70% to 90% of them singletons. This rearrangement joins TRBV6-5 to TRBJ1-1, with D perhaps TRBD1 (5 bases). The TCR originated in a woman in her 70s with acute or convalescent COVID-19. Sample: peripheral blood. The DNA for the CDR3 is TGTGCCAGCAGTCGGGACTCAGGGAACACTGAAGCTTTCTTT. It translates to CASSRDSGNTEAFF.